This TCR beta chain was profiled in a study of tumor and adjacent non-tumor tissue in lung cancer. The wider study: On average, productive TCRbeta reads reached about 4.17 million per sample.

Study-level findings and limits: Top 100 clones took a larger repertoire share in normal lung.

This CDR3 comprises 15 residues. Per the germline V gene, CDR1 is MNHEY and CDR2 is SVGAGI. V lost 4 bases and J lost 6, with 17 bases in between. Three rounds of nested PCR, following a modified ARM-PCR protocol, produced the TCRbeta library. TCRdb ran MiXCR on the multiplex PCR reads and lists one entry per CDR3 protein. The repertoire includes 48,000 or so distinct CDR3 sequences, roughly 60% of them detected once, and around 30% sits in the top ten. Concerning this clonotype itself: The antigen is undetermined.

This sample's RNA came from whole unsorted tissue. The normal lung tissue was taken more than 3 cm from the tumor edge. Between August and November 2014, newly diagnosed, chemotherapy-naive lung cancer patients underwent thoracic surgery in China. This clonotype was obtained from a woman in her seventies with non-small cell lung cancer. The specimen sequenced was distant non-tumor lung tissue. This chain joins TRBV6-5 and TRBJ2-3; D is uncertain. CDR3 residues: CASSCSFMITDTQYF. In DNA, the CDR3 is TGTGCCAGCAGTTGCTCGTTTATGATCACTGATACGCAGTATTTT.